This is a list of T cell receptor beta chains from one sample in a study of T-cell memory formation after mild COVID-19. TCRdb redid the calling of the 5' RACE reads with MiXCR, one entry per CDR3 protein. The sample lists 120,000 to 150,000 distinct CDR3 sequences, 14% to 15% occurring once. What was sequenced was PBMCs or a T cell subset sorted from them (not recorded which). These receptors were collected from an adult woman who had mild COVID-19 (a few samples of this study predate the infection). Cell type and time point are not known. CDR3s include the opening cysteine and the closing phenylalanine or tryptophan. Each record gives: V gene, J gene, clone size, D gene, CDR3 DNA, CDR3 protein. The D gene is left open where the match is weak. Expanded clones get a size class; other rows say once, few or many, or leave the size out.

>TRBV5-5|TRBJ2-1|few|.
TGTGCCAGCAGCCTCAACTGGTTATTCAGCTCCTACAATGAGCAGTTCTTC
CASSLNWLFSSYNEQFF
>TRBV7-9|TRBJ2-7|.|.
TGTGCCAGCAGCTTAGGTCAGGGATCATTTGCCTACGAGCAGTACTTC
CASSLGQGSFAYEQYF
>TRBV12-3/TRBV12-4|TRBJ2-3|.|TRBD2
TGTGCCAGCAGTTCCAGACTAGCGGGAGTCGGGAGGGATACGCAGTATTTT
CASSSRLAGVGRDTQYF
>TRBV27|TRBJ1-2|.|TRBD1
TGTGCCAGCAGACCCCGAGGACAGGGGGCGGTTGGCTACACCTTC
CASRPRGQGAVGYTF
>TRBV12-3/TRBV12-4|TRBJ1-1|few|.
TGTGCCAGCAGTTTAGCGACCGGGCACACTGAAGCTTTCTTT
CASSLATGHTEAFF
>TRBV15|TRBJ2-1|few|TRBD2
TGTGCCACCAGCCCACGGACTAGCGGGAGGAGGAGTGAGCAGTTCTTC
CATSPRTSGRRSEQFF
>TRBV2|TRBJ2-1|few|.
TGTGCCAGCAGTCCACAGGATTACAATGAGCAGTTCTTC
CASSPQDYNEQFF
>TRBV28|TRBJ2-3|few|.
TGTGCCAGCAGTTTGCTTTCGGGTTCGACAGATACGCAGTATTTT
CASSLLSGSTDTQYF
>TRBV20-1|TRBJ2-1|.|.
TGCAGTGCTAGAGATTACGAGGGGATTTCCTACAATGAGCAGTTCTTC
CSARDYEGISYNEQFF
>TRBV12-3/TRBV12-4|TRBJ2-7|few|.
TGTGCCAGCAGCTCCCTCAGTCCGGGCGAGCAGTACTTC
CASSSLSPGEQYF
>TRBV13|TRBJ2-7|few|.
TGTGCCAGCAGCTTCAATGACAGGGGAGGGCGGGACGAGCAGTACTTC
CASSFNDRGGRDEQYF
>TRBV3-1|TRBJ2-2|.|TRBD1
TGTGCCAGCAGCAAAAGACAGGGTTTGAACACCGGGGAGCTGTTTTTT
CASSKRQGLNTGELFF